These 8 T cell receptor beta chains came from one sample sequenced in a study of blood T cell repertoires in COVID-19. Sequencing used immunoSEQ multiplex PCR; TCRdb keeps in-frame clones, though not all of them. The sample shows about 110,000 clones, around nine tenths of them seen only once. Sample: peripheral blood. The receptors stem from an older woman who had recovered from COVID-19.

This chain uses TRBV6-1 with TRBJ2-1; no clear D. The ends were cut back, 3 bases at V and 9 bases at J, with 15 bases in the middle. The CDR3 totals 14 residues. Germline V gene sequence: CDR1 MNHNS, CDR2 SASEGT. CDR3 amino acids: CASSETLEWSEQFF. Here the CDR3 DNA reads TGTGCCAGCAGTGAGACCCTAGAATGGAGTGAGCAGTTCTTC.

The chain is built from TRBV7-9 and TRBJ1-3; no clear D gene. The CDR3 has 13 residues. Germline V gene lookup returns CDR1 SEHNR and CDR2 FQNEAQ (reference sequence). V gave up 6 bases and J gave up 4 bases, with 10 bases separating them. In DNA, the CDR3 is TGTGCCAGCAGTTTCTCGGTCGGAAACACCATATATTTT. This gives the protein CASSFSVGNTIYF.

This chain uses TRBV19 with TRBJ2-2; 9 bases match TRBD1. There are 14 residues in the CDR3. The J segment lost 6 bases and the V segment lost 5 bases, leaving 4 bases of the junction unmatched. Germline V gives CDR1 LNHDA, CDR2 SQIVND (reference sequence). The CDR3 loop is CASSRDRVAGELFF. CDR3 DNA sequence: TGTGCCAGTAGTCGGGACAGGGTGGCCGGGGAGCTGTTTTTT.

The chain couples TRBV7-2 to TRBJ2-5; D perhaps matches TRBD1 (6 bases). This CDR3 comprises 15 residues. The V end was cut by 5 bases, the J end by 4 bases, with 17 bases between. Germline CDR1 SGHTA, CDR2 FQGNSA. The CDR3 loop reads CASSPPGIGGETQYF. DNA of the CDR3: TGTGCCAGCAGCCCCCCCGGTATAGGGGGAGAGACCCAGTACTTC.

The table lists this clone with a few counts. The genes are TRBV10-3 and TRBJ1-5; 7 nucleotides match TRBD1. V was clipped by 4 bases and J by 2 bases; unmatched bases: 5. CDR3 length equals 15 residues. Per the germline V gene, CDR1 is ENHRY and CDR2 is SYGVKD. The CDR3 loop reads CAISGNRGGNQPQHF. DNA for the CDR3: TGTGCCATCAGTGGCAACAGGGGAGGCAATCAGCCCCAGCATTTT.

The chain uses TRBV7-2 and TRBJ2-1; D might be TRBD1 (5 bases). This CDR3 comprises 13 residues. V was cut by 6 bases and J by 2 bases, with 8 bases left in between. The germline V gene encodes CDR1 SGHTA and CDR2 FQGNSA. CDR3 sequence (DNA): TGTGCCAGCAGACCAGGGACCTACAATGAGCAGTTCTTC. Translated: CASRPGTYNEQFF.

The V gene is TRBV7-3, the J gene TRBJ2-7; 7 positions match TRBD1. Germline CDR1 is SGHTA and CDR2 is FQGTGA. CDR3 length equals 15 residues. Germline trimming cut 5 bases from V and 5 bases from J; bases unmatched to any gene: 12. The CDR3 bases are TGTGCCAGCAGCCCGACAGGGTCTGGCGGTGACGAGCAGTACTTC. It translates to CASSPTGSGGDEQYF.

The J gene is TRBJ1-4, the V gene TRBV9; 7 bases agree with TRBD1. CDR1 and CDR2 from the germline V gene are SGDLS and YYNGEE. J lost 6 bases, V lost 2 bases, and 10 bases had no gene match. CDR3 size: 16 residues. The CDR3 DNA reads as TGTGCCAGCAGCGTGGGGCCAGGGGGAAGGGATGAAAAACTGTTTTTT. Protein: CASSVGPGGRDEKLFF.